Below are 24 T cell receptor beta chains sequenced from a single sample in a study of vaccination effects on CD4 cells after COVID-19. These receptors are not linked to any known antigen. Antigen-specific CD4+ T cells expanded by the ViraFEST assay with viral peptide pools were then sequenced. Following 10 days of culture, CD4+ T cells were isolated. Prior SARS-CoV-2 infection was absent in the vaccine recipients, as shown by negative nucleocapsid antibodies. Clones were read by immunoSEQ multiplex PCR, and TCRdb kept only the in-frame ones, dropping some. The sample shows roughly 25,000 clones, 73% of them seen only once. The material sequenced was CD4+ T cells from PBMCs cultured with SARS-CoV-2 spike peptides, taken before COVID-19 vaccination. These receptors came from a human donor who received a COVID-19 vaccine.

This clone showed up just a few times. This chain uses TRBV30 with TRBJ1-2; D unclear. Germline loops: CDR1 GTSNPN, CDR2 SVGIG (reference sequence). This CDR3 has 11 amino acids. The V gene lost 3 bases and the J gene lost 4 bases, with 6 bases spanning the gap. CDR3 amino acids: CAWSERYGYTF. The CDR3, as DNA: TGTGCCTGGAGCGAACGCTATGGCTACACCTTC.

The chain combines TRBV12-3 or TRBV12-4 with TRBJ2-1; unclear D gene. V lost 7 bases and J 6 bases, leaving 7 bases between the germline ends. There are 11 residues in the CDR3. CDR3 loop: CASMLGNEQFF. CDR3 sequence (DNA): TGTGCCAGCATGTTAGGCAATGAGCAGTTCTTC.

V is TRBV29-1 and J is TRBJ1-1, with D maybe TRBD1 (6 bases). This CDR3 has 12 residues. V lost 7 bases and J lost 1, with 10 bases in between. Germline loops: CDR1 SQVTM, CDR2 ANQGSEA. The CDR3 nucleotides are TGCAGCGCCTCGACAGGGAACACTGAAGCTTTCTTT. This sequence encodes CSASTGNTEAFF.

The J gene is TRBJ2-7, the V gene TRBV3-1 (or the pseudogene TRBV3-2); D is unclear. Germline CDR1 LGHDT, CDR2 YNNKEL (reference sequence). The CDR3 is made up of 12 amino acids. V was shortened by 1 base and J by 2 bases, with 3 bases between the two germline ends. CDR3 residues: CASSQVPYEQYF. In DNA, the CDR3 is TGTGCCAGCAGCCAAGTCCCCTACGAGCAGTACTTC.

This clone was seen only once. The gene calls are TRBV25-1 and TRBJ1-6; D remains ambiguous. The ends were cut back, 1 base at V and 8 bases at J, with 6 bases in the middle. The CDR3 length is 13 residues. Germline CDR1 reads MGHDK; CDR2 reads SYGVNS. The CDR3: CASSEFSDSPLHF. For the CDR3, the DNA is TGTGCCAGCAGTGAATTTTCAGATTCACCCCTCCACTTT.

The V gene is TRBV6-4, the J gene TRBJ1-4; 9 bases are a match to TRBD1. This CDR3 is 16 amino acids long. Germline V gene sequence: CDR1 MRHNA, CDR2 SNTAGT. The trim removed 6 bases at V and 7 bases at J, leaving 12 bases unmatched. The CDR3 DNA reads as TGTGCCAGCAGAACAGACACGGGACAGGGTGGTGAAAAACTGTTTTTT. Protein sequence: CASRTDTGQGGEKLFF.

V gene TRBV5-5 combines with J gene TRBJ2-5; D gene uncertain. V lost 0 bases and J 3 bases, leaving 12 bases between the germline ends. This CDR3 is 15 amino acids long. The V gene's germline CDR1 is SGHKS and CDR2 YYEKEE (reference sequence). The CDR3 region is CASSLASGWEETQYF. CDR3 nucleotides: TGTGCCAGCAGCTTGGCCTCGGGCTGGGAAGAGACCCAGTACTTC.

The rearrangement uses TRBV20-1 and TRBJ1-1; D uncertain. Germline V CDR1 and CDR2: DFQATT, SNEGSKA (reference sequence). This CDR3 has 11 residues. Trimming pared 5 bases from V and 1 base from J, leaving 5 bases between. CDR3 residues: CSAQRNTEAFF. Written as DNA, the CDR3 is TGCAGTGCTCAACGGAACACTGAAGCTTTCTTT.

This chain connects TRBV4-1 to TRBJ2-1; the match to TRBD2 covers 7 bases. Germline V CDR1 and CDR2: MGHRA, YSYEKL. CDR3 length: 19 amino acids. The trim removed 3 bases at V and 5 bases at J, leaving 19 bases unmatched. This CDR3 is CASSHTAGVDAGSHNEQFF. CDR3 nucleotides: TGCGCCAGCAGCCACACCGCGGGGGTTGATGCGGGATCCCACAATGAGCAGTTCTTC.

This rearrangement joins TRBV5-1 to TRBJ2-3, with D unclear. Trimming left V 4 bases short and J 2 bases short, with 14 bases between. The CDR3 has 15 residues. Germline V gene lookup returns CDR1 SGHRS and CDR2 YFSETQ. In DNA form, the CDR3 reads TGCGCCAGCAGCGGCCTTCCGGGCCCCACAGATACGCAGTATTTT. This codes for CASSGLPGPTDTQYF.

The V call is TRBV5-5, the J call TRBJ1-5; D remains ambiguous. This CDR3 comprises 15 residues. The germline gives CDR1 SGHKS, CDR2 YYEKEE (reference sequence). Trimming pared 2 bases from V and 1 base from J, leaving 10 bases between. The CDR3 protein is CASSFDTNSNQPQHF. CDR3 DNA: TGTGCCAGCAGCTTTGACACCAACAGCAATCAGCCCCAGCATTTT.

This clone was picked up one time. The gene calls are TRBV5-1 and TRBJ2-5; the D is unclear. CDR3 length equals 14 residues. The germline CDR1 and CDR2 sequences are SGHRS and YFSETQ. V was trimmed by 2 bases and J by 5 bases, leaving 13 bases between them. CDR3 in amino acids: CASSLAGPEETQYF. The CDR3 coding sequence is TGCGCCAGCAGCTTAGCCGGGCCCGAGGAGACCCAGTACTTC. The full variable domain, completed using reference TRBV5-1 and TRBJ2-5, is KAGVTQTPRYLIKTRGQQVTLSCSPISGHRSVSWYQQTPGQGLQFLFEYFSETQRNKGNFPGRFSGRQFSNSRSEMNVSTLELGDSALYLCASSLAGPEETQYFGPGTRLLVL.

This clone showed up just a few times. In nucleotides, the CDR3 is TGCGCCAGCAGCCAAGGAGGACAGGGTAGTGAAAAACTGTTTTTT. This codes for CASSQGGQGSEKLFF. The chain employs TRBV4-1 and TRBJ1-4, with 8 positions matching TRBD1. Trimming took 1 base from V and 7 from J; bases not matched to a gene: 5. CDR1 and CDR2 from the germline V gene are MGHRA and YSYEKL. This CDR3 has 15 amino acids.

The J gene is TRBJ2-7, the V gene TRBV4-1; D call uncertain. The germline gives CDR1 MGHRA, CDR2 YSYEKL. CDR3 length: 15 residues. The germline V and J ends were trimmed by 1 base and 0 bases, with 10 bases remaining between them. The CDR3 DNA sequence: TGCGCCAGCAGCCAAGGTAGGGCTAGCTCCTACGAGCAGTACTTC. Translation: CASSQGRASSYEQYF.

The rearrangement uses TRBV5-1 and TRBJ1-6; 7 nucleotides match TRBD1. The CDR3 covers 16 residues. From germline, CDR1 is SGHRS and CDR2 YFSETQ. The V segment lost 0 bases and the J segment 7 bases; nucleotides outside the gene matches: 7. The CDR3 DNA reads TGCGCCAGCAGCTTGGTCGGAGGGGGCGGGAATTCACCCCTCCACTTT. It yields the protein CASSLVGGGGNSPLHF.

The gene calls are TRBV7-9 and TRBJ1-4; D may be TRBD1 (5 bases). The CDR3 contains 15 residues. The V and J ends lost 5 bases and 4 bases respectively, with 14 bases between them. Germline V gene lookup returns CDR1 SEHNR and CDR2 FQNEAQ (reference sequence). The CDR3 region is CASSLPGRSNEKLFF. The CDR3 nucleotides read TGTGCCAGCAGCCTTCCGGGACGGAGTAATGAAAAACTGTTTTTT.

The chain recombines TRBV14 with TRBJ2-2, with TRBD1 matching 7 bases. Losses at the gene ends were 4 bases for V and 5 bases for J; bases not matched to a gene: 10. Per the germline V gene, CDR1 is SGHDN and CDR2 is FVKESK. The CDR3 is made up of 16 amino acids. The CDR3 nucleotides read TGTGCCAGCAGCCGCAAGACAGGGCGGGTAACCGGGGAGCTGTTTTTT. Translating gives CASSRKTGRVTGELFF.

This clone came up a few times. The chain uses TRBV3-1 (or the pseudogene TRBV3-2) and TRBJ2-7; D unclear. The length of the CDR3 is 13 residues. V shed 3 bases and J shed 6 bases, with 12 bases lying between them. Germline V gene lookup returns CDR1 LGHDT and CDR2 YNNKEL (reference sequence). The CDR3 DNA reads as TGTGCCAGCAGCCATGTTCGGAAAGCCGAGCAGTACTTC. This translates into CASSHVRKAEQYF.

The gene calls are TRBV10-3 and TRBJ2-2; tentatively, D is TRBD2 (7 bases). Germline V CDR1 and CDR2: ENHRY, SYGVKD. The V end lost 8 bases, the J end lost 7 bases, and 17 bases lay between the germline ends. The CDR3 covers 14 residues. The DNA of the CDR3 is TGTGCCATCGGAGGGGGGGCTAACGGCGGGGAGCTGTTTTTT. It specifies CAIGGGANGGELFF.

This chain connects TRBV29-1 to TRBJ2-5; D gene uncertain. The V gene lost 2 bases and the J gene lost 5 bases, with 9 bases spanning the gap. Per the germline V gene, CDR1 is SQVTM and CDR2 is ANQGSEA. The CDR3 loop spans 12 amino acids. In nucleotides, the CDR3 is TGCAGCGTTGAAAAGACTGCGGAGACCCAGTACTTC. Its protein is CSVEKTAETQYF.

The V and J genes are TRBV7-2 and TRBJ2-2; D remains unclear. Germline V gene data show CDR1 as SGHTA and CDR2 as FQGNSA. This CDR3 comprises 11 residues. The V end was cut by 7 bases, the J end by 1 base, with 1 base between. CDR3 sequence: CASKNTGELFF. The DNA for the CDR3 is TGTGCCAGCAAGAACACCGGGGAGCTGTTTTTT.

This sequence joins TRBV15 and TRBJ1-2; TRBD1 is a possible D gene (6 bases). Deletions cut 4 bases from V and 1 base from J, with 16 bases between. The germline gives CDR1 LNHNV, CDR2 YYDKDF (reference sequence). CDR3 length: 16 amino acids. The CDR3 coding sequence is TGTGCCACCAGCAATATCAACAGGGTAGTTAACTATGGCTACACCTTC. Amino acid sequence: CATSNINRVVNYGYTF.

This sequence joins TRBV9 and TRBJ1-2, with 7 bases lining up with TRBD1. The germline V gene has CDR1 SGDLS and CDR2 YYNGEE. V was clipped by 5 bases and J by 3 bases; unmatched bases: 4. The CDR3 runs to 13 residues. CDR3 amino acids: CASSDTGDYGYTF. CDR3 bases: TGTGCCAGCAGTGATACAGGGGACTATGGCTACACCTTC.

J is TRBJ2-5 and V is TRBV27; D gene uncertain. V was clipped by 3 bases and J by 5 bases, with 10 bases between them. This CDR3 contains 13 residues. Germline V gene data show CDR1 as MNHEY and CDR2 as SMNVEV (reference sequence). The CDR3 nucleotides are TGTGCCAGCAGTTTTCTCGGAACGGAGACCCAGTACTTC. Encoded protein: CASSFLGTETQYF.